This T cell receptor beta chain derives from a study of T-cell reconstitution after alpha-beta-depleted transplantation in children. This CDR3 has 13 residues. Per the germline V gene, CDR1 is SGHKS and CDR2 is YYEKEE (reference sequence). The V and J ends lost 3 bases and 8 bases, in that order; junction bases with no gene match: 1. About this clonotype itself: Its specificity is unknown.

Molecular barcoding with unique molecular identifiers was used for the TCRbeta library. TCRdb reanalysed the PCR reads using MiXCR and keeps one entry per CDR3 protein. The sample lists about 350,000 distinct CDR3 sequences, about 16% seen once, with about 41% in the top ten. Study results and limitations: By about two months after transplant, alpha-beta T cells reportedly arose from several hundred graft clones that had expanded.

The sequenced sample was PBMCs, mostly from graft donor cells, obtained 360 days after TCRalphabeta/CD19-depleted stem cell transplant. This sequence was found in a male patient aged 2-9 years who had a stem cell transplant for acute lymphoblastic leukemia, so the T cells may come from the graft donor. The chain is built from TRBV5-5 and TRBJ1-6, with TRBD1 matching 8 bases. Written as DNA, the CDR3 is TGTGCCAGCAGCTCGGACAGGGATTCACCCCTCCACTTT. It yields the protein CASSSDRDSPLHF.